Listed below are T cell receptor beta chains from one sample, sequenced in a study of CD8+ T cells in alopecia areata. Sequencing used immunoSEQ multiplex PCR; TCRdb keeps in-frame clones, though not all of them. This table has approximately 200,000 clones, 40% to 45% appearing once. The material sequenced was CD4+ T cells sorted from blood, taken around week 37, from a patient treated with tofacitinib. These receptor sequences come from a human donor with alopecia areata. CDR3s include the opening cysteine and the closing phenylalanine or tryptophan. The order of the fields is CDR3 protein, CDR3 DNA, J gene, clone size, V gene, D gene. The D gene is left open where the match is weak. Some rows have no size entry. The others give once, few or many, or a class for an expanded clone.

CASSPRTSLTYNEQFF,TGTGCCAGCTCACCACGGACTAGCCTTACCTACAATGAGCAGTTCTTC,TRBJ2-1,few,TRBV18,TRBD2
CAWSTGAQGYTF,TGTGCCTGGAGTACCGGGGCACAAGGCTACACCTTC,TRBJ1-2,few,TRBV30,-
CASSLSRDRGYNEQFF,TGCGCCAGCAGCTTGTCTCGGGACAGGGGCTACAATGAGCAGTTCTTC,TRBJ2-1,few,TRBV5-1,TRBD1
CASSQGGDGGYTF,TGTGCCAGCTCACAAGGGGGCGATGGTGGCTACACCTTC,TRBJ1-2,-,TRBV18,TRBD1
CAISTTRGHSSTKNIQYF,TGTGCCATCAGTACCACCCGGGGGCATTCGTCGACCAAAAACATTCAGTACTTC,TRBJ2-4,-,TRBV10-3,-
CAWERGRGDTQYF,TGTGCCTGGGAGCGAGGGAGGGGCGATACGCAGTATTTT,TRBJ2-3,few,TRBV30,TRBD2
CAWKITSRSGEQFF,TGTGCCTGGAAGATAACAAGCAGATCCGGGGAGCAGTTCTTC,TRBJ2-1,-,TRBV30,-
CASSPQAQSTDTQYF,TGCGCCAGCAGCCCCCAGGCGCAAAGCACAGATACGCAGTATTTT,TRBJ2-3,-,TRBV5-1,-
CASSERNTEAFF,TGTGCCAGCAGTGAAAGGAACACTGAAGCTTTCTTT,TRBJ1-1,few,TRBV6-1,-
CASSATGHLREQYF,TGTGCCAGCAGCGCCACGGGACACCTCAGGGAGCAGTACTTC,TRBJ2-7,-,TRBV9,-
CASSPPWFGEQFF,TGTGCCAGCTCACCACCGTGGTTCGGCGAGCAGTTCTTC,TRBJ2-1,few,TRBV18,-
CASSLARVSYGYTF,TGTGCCAGCAGTTTAGCTCGGGTTTCCTATGGCTACACCTTC,TRBJ1-2,few,TRBV28,-
CASSYGALNTEAFF,TGTGCCAGCAGTTACGGGGCATTGAACACTGAAGCTTTCTTT,TRBJ1-1,few,TRBV6-5,-
CASSHDRGRVEKLFF,TGCGCCAGCAGCCACGACAGGGGGCGTGTGGAAAAACTGTTTTTT,TRBJ1-4,-,TRBV4-1,TRBD1
CASGRPPGRSISSYNEQFF,TGTGCCAGTGGACGACCACCGGGACGGTCGATTAGCTCCTACAATGAGCAGTTCTTC,TRBJ2-1,-,TRBV19,-
CASSWGASGEQYF,TGCGCCAGCAGCTGGGGGGCTAGCGGAGAGCAGTACTTC,TRBJ2-7,few,TRBV5-1,-
CASSRQLPRNEKLFF,TGTGCCAGCAGTCGACAACTCCCCCGGAATGAAAAACTGTTTTTT,TRBJ1-4,few,TRBV2,-
CASATGQNTEAFF,TGCGCCAGCGCAACGGGGCAGAACACTGAAGCTTTCTTT,TRBJ1-1,-,TRBV5-1,-
CASSEGRTWPYEQYF,TGTGCCAGCAGTGAAGGAAGGACATGGCCCTACGAGCAGTACTTC,TRBJ2-7,-,TRBV2,-
CASSQGPHGGGELFF,TGTGCCAGCAGCCAAGGACCACATGGGGGCGGGGAGCTGTTTTTT,TRBJ2-2,-,TRBV5-4,-
CSAKGAGSTDTQYF,TGCAGCGCGAAAGGAGCGGGGAGCACAGATACGCAGTATTTT,TRBJ2-3,few,TRBV29-1,TRBD2
CASSPGQGSPKQETQYF,TGTGCCAGCAGCCCGGGACAGGGGAGCCCCAAACAAGAGACCCAGTACTTC,TRBJ2-5,many,TRBV7-9,TRBD1
CASSQSGTSYQETQYF,TGCGCCAGCAGCCAATCCGGGACTTCGTACCAAGAGACCCAGTACTTC,TRBJ2-5,-,TRBV4-1,-
CAWSVKESSYNEQFF,TGTGCCTGGAGTGTCAAGGAGAGCTCCTACAATGAGCAGTTCTTC,TRBJ2-1,-,TRBV30,-
CASTSGYNEQFF,TGTGCCAGCACTAGCGGCTACAATGAGCAGTTCTTC,TRBJ2-1,-,TRBV7-6,TRBD2
CASSFGTVSSYNEQFF,TGTGCCAGCAGCTTCGGGACAGTTAGCTCCTACAATGAGCAGTTCTTC,TRBJ2-1,few,TRBV11-1,TRBD1
CASSGTSGGEQYF,TGTGCCAGCTCCGGGACTAGCGGGGGCGAGCAGTACTTC,TRBJ2-7,-,TRBV27,TRBD2
CASRVLRPPGAYEQYF,TGTGCCAGCAGGGTCCTCAGACCCCCTGGGGCCTACGAGCAGTACTTC,TRBJ2-7,-,TRBV28,-
CASSPFAGSSYEQYF,TGTGCCAGCAGTCCCTTCGCAGGGTCATCCTACGAGCAGTACTTC,TRBJ2-7,once,TRBV27,-
CASSPAAGCTDTQYF,TGTGCCAGCAGCCCGGCGGCGGGATGCACAGATACGCAGTATTTT,TRBJ2-3,-,TRBV21-1,-
CASSIEVSGANVLTF,TGTGCCAGTAGTATAGAAGTCTCTGGGGCCAACGTCCTGACTTTC,TRBJ2-6,few,TRBV19,-
CASSRTGTAYEQYF,TGTGCCAGTTCCCGGACAGGTACCGCCTACGAGCAGTACTTC,TRBJ2-7,-,TRBV6-5,TRBD1
CASSINRDIQYF,TGTGCCAGTAGTATCAACAGGGACATTCAGTACTTC,TRBJ2-4,-,TRBV19,-